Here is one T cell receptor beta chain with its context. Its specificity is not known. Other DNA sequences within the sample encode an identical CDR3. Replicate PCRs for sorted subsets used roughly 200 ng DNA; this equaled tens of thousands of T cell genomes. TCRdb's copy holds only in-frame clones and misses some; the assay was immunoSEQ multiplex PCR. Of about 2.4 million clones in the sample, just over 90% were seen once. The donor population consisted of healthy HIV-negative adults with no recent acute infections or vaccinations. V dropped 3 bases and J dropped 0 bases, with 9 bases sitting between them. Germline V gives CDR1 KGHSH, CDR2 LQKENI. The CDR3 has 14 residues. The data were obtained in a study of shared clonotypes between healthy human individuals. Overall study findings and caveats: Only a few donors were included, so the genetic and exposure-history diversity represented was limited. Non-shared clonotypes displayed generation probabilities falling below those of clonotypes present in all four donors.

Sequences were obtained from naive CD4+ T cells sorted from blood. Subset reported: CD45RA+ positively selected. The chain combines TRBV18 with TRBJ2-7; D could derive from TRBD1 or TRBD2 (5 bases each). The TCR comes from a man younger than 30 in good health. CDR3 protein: CASSPPGTSYEQYF. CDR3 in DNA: TGTGCCAGCTCACCCCCCGGGACCTCCTACGAGCAGTACTTC.